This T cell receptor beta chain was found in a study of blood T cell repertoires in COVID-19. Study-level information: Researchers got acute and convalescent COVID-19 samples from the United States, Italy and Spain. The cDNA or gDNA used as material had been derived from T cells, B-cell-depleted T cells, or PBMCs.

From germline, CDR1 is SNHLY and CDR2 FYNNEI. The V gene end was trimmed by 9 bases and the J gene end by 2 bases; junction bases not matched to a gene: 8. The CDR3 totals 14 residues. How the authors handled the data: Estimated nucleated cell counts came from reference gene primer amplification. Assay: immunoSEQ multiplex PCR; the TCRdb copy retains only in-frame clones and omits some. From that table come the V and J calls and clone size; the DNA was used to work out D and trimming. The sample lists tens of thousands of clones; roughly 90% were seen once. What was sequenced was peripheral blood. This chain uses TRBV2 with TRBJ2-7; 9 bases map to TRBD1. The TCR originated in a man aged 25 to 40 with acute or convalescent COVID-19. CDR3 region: CASCRDRETYEQYF. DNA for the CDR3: TGTGCCAGTTGCCGGGACAGGGAAACCTACGAGCAGTACTTC.